Listed here are 7 T cell receptor beta chains from one sample, sequenced in a study of blood T cell repertoires in COVID-19. TCRdb's copy holds only in-frame clones and misses some; the assay was immunoSEQ multiplex PCR. The data contain about 73,000 clones, around 81% of them singletons. Sequences were obtained from peripheral blood. The receptors here all came from a human donor in a cohort sampled during active COVID-19.

This chain links TRBV7-9 with TRBJ2-2; D might be TRBD2 (7 bases). Trimming took off 1 base at V and 4 bases at J, with 10 bases between the two ends. The CDR3 is 15 amino acids. From germline, CDR1 is SEHNR and CDR2 FQNEAQ (reference sequence). Here the CDR3 reads CASSLDGGPTGELFF. CDR3 DNA sequence: TGTGCCAGCAGCTTAGACGGGGGGCCCACCGGGGAGCTGTTTTTT.

This clone was picked up one time. The J gene is TRBJ2-1, the V gene TRBV4-1; possible D gene TRBD2, 7 bases. Germline-derived CDR1 and CDR2 are MGHRA and YSYEKL. V gave up 5 bases and J gave up 2 bases, with 10 bases separating them. The length of the CDR3 is 14 residues. CDR3 in DNA: TGCGCCAGCAGCGGGGGGGCCACCTACAATGAGCAGTTCTTC. Its protein product is CASSGGATYNEQFF.

V and J are TRBV18 and TRBJ1-1, with D uncertain. Per germline, CDR1 KGHSH and CDR2 LQKENI. This CDR3 has 16 amino acids. V gave up 2 bases and J gave up 0 bases, with 13 bases separating them. CDR3 in amino acids: CASSPRQVTMNTEAFF. The CDR3 nucleotides read TGTGCCAGCTCACCAAGGCAGGTTACAATGAACACTGAAGCTTTCTTT.

The chain recombines TRBV7-8 with TRBJ2-1; TRBD2 matches 16 bases. Germline CDR1 and CDR2: SGHVS and FQNEAQ. J gave up 8 bases and V 5 bases, and 3 bases lay outside the gene matches. There are 15 residues in the CDR3. CDR3: CASSPGLAGGDEQFF. CDR3 in DNA: TGTGCCAGCAGCCCGGGACTAGCGGGGGGGGATGAGCAGTTCTTC. Variable domain in full (rest from reference TRBV7-8 and TRBJ2-1): GAGVSQSPRYKVAKRGQDVALRCDPISGHVSLFWYQQALGQGPEFLTYFQNEAQLDKSGLPSDRFFAERPEGSVSTLKIQRTQQEDSAVYLCASSPGLAGGDEQFFGPGTRLTVL.

The V call is TRBV7-2, the J call TRBJ2-3, with 12 bases matching TRBD2. The V segment lost 5 bases and the J segment 5 bases; nucleotides outside the gene matches: 8. This CDR3 spans 16 amino acids. Per the germline V gene, CDR1 is SGHTA and CDR2 is FQGNSA. In DNA form, the CDR3 reads TGTGCCAGCAGCAACCTAGCGGGGGGGCTGTTAGATACGCAGTATTTT. It codes for CASSNLAGGLLDTQYF. Variable domain in full (rest from reference TRBV7-2 and TRBJ2-3): GAGVSQSPSNKVTEKGKDVELRCDPISGHTALYWYRQSLGQGLEFLIYFQGNSAPDKSGLPSDRFSAERTGGSVSTLTIQRTQQEDSAVYLCASSNLAGGLLDTQYFGPGTRLTVL.

CDR3 amino acids: CASSSIVVRIYGYTF. The DNA of the CDR3 is TGTGCCAGCAGCTCGATAGTTGTGAGGATCTATGGCTACACCTTC. V usage is TRBV12-1 and J usage is TRBJ1-2. TRBV12-1 is labeled a pseudogene. The CDR3 has 15 residues.

This chain links TRBV5-1 with TRBJ1-5, with D tentatively TRBD1 (5 bases). The V gene lost 3 bases and the J gene lost 7 bases, with 11 bases spanning the gap. This CDR3 spans 13 amino acids. Germline V gives CDR1 SGHRS, CDR2 YFSETQ. The CDR3 nucleotides read TGCGCCAGCAGCTCACAGGTTGGCCAGCCCCAGCATTTT. Its translation: CASSSQVGQPQHF.